There are many counts of the clone carrying this T cell receptor (beta chain). This sample was taken from a study of low-dose radiotherapy and immunotherapy resistance in tumors. Study context: For Cohort 1, fractions of 0.5 Gy were given every 2 weeks, reaching 6.5 Gy overall.

This CDR3 has 18 amino acids. From germline, CDR1 is MNHEY and CDR2 SVGEGT. Germline trimming cut 6 bases from V and 3 bases from J; bases unmatched to any gene: 16. Stated time point: after trial treatment. Treatment meaning: LDRT plus nivolumab, ipilimumab, low-dose cyclophosphamide and aspirin (RACIN trial). The therapy administered to donors comprised nivolumab, ipilimumab, aspirin, low-dose cyclophosphamide and low-dose radiotherapy. Alpha- and beta-chain coverage of first-strand cDNA came from TRAV- and TRBV-specific primers. TCRs underwent around 18 PCR cycles of amplification with a constant-region primer and V-primer adapter. One entry per CDR3 protein results from TCRdb running MiXCR on the reads. The table lists about 84,000 distinct CDR3 sequences, 15% to 20% of them singletons.

The receptor's source is a male donor with prostate cancer. This sample comprised PBMCs, obtained after low-dose radiotherapy plus immunotherapy. The V and J genes are TRBV6-2 or TRBV6-3 and TRBJ2-3; 9 bases map to TRBD2. CDR3: CASSPLWLAGPGTDTQYF. In DNA form, the CDR3 reads TGTGCCAGCAGCCCCCTGTGGCTAGCGGGACCAGGGACAGATACGCAGTATTTT.